This entry lists 20 T cell receptor beta chains sequenced from one sample in a study of blood T cell repertoires in COVID-19 (dated by TCRdb to the early 2020s). Receptor libraries were prepared by the immunoSEQ multiplex PCR assay. The immuneACCESS repertoire file appears here via TCRdb, limited to in-frame rearrangements. These files lack a portion of the clones; in checked studies, under half of the deficit traces to unresolved V genes, and the cause of the others is not known. A total of 150,000 to 200,000 clones appear in this sample, around nine tenths of them only once. Of the sample, just over 2.5% falls within the top ten clones. The sample taken for sequencing was peripheral blood. These receptors were taken from a woman over 75 with COVID-19, enrolled during active disease.

CDR3 nucleotide sequence: TGTGCCAGCAGCCAAAGCGGGCCAAACAATGAGCAGTTCTTC. Encoded protein: CASSQSGPNNEQFF. The V call is TRBV7-3, the J call TRBJ2-1, with TRBD2 as a possible D gene (6 bases). V was shortened by 5 bases and J by 5 bases, with 13 bases between the two germline ends. The CDR3 runs 14 residues. Germline CDR1 and CDR2: SGHTA and FQGTGA.

The CDR3 loop is CASSKTSGSIDTQYF. DNA of the CDR3: TGTGCCAGCAGCAAGACTAGCGGGTCGATAGATACGCAGTATTTT. This chain links TRBV6-5 with TRBJ2-3; 10 bases fit TRBD2. The CDR3 extends over 15 amino acids. From germline, CDR1 is MNHEY and CDR2 SVGAGI. The ends lost 6 bases at V and 5 bases at J; junction bases unmatched: 8.

The chain uses TRBV4-2 and TRBJ2-3; TRBD2 aligns across 8 bases. Germline CDR1 is LGHNA and CDR2 is YNFKEQ. The CDR3 extends over 15 amino acids. With V trimmed by 3 bases and J by 0 bases, 2 bases remained unmatched. CDR3 coding DNA: TGTGCCAGCAGCCATAGCGGGGAAAGCACAGATACGCAGTATTTT. Its translation is CASSHSGESTDTQYF.

This clone was seen only a few times. The chain carries TRBV11-3 and TRBJ1-4; maybe TRBD1 (6 bases). Looked up from germline, CDR1 is SGHNT and CDR2 is YENEEA. This CDR3 spans 17 amino acids. The V end lost 1 base, the J end lost 2 bases, and 14 bases lay between the germline ends. The CDR3 region is CASSLAARGGTNEKLFF. CDR3 in DNA: TGTGCCAGCAGCTTAGCGGCCAGGGGTGGGACTAATGAAAAACTGTTTTTT.

This chain uses TRBV24-1 with TRBJ2-1; 7 bases are a match to TRBD2. The CDR3 runs to 16 residues. The germline gives CDR1 KGHDR, CDR2 SFDVKD. J lost 5 bases, V lost 4 bases, and 10 bases had no gene match. In nucleotides, the CDR3 is TGTGCCACCAGTGACCCCGGACTAGATAGGGACAATGAGCAGTTCTTC. Amino acids: CATSDPGLDRDNEQFF.

This clone was found once. The CDR3 nucleotides read TGTGCCAGCAGTTCAACAGGGGGCGCATACGAGCAGTACTTC. Protein product: CASSSTGGAYEQYF. The chain recombines TRBV6-5 with TRBJ2-7; 9 bases line up with TRBD1. Germline assignment: CDR1 MNHEY and CDR2 SVGAGI. The V gene end was trimmed by 4 bases and the J gene end by 4 bases; junction bases not matched to a gene: 5. The CDR3 length is 14 residues.

V gene TRBV7-9 combines with J gene TRBJ1-1, with 7 bases that match TRBD1. V dropped 1 base and J dropped 8; count of bases not matched to a gene: 7. The CDR3 has 14 residues. The germline CDR1 and CDR2 sequences are SEHNR and FQNEAQ (reference sequence). For the CDR3, the DNA is TGTGCCAGCAGCTTAGTCGGGACAGACCGCGAAGCTTTCTTT. Residues: CASSLVGTDREAFF.

CDR3 in amino acids: CAISGWTSGNNEQFF. The CDR3 region has the DNA TGTGCCATCAGCGGATGGACTAGCGGGAACAATGAGCAGTTCTTC. The V and J genes are TRBV10-3 and TRBJ2-1, with 12 bases lining up with TRBD2. This CDR3 contains 15 residues. The germline gives CDR1 ENHRY, CDR2 SYGVKD. Trimming removed 6 bases from V and 5 bases from J; junction bases left unmatched: 5.

This chain's CDR3 is CASSDRIKTQHF. CDR3 nucleotides: TGTGCCAGCAGTGACAGGATTAAGACCCAGCATTTT. The gene calls are TRBV28 and TRBJ1-5, with D maybe TRBD1 (6 bases). The CDR3 has 12 amino acids. V was trimmed by 5 bases and J by 11 bases, leaving 13 bases between them. The V gene's germline CDR1 is MDHEN and CDR2 SYDVKM. Complete variable domain (other parts from reference TRBV28 and TRBJ1-5): DVKVTQSSRYLVKRTGEKVFLECVQDMDHENMFWYRQDPGLGLRLIYFSYDVKMKEKGDIPEGYSVSREKKERFSLILESASTNQTSMYLCASSDRIKTQHFGDGTRLSIL.

This clone showed up many times. One junction end does not reproduce the germline sequence, and a read error may be involved. The V gene is TRBV2, the J gene TRBJ1-2; 9 bases match TRBD1. Germline V gives CDR1 SNHLY, CDR2 FYNNEI. There are 12 residues in the CDR3. CDR3 amino acids: CASSDSLGQGPF. As DNA, the CDR3 is TGTGCCAGCAGTGATTCTTTGGGACAGGGCCCCTTC.

The chain links TRBV5-8 to TRBJ1-4, with TRBD1 matching 7 bases. V trimming: 4 bases; J trimming: 6 bases; junction bases outside the gene matches: 3. This CDR3 comprises 13 residues. Germline CDR1 SGHTS, CDR2 YDEGEE. The DNA for the CDR3 is TGTGCCAGCAGCCCGACAGGGTATGAAAAACTGTTTTTT. Translating it yields CASSPTGYEKLFF.

V is TRBV9 and J is TRBJ1-5, with TRBD1 matching 8 bases. CDR3 length: 14 amino acids. V dropped 4 bases and J dropped 7; count of bases not matched to a gene: 7. Looked up from germline, CDR1 is SGDLS and CDR2 is YYNGEE. The CDR3 region is CASSSGGADQPQHF. In DNA form, the CDR3 reads TGTGCCAGCAGCTCAGGGGGCGCCGACCAGCCCCAGCATTTT.

The chain is built from TRBV10-3 and TRBJ2-2, with 14 nucleotides matching TRBD2. The germline CDR1 and CDR2 sequences are ENHRY and SYGVKD. Trimming at V came to 11 bases and at J to 6 bases, leaving 11 bases not matched to a gene. The CDR3 totals 16 residues. DNA of the CDR3: TGTGCCCTGGAGAGACTAGCGGGAGGGGTGGCCGGGGAGCTGTTTTTT. This sequence encodes CALERLAGGVAGELFF.

This chain joins TRBV7-9 and TRBJ2-2; 8 positions agree with TRBD1. Per the germline V gene, CDR1 is SEHNR and CDR2 is FQNEAQ (reference sequence). This CDR3 has 13 amino acids. The J segment lost 6 bases and the V segment lost 5 bases, leaving 2 bases of the junction unmatched. In DNA, the CDR3 is TGTGCCAGCAGCCAGACAGGGGCCGGGGAGCTGTTTTTT. This sequence encodes CASSQTGAGELFF.

The chain uses TRBV29-1 and TRBJ2-1; 8 nucleotides align to TRBD2. V was pared by 7 bases and J by 6 bases, with 5 bases of the junction left unmatched. Germline-derived CDR1 and CDR2 are SQVTM and ANQGSEA. The CDR3 extends over 12 amino acids. The CDR3, as DNA: TGCAGCGCCTCGAGCGGGGGCAATGAGCAGTTCTTC. It encodes CSASSGGNEQFF.

This chain connects TRBV5-1 to TRBJ1-2; tentatively, D is TRBD1 (6 bases). V was clipped by 4 bases and J by 1 base, with 11 bases between them. Germline lookup yields CDR1 SGHRS and CDR2 YFSETQ. CDR3 size: 14 residues. CDR3 bases: TGCGCCAGCAGCGAGGGGACATTTAACTATGGCTACACCTTC. It encodes CASSEGTFNYGYTF.

V gene TRBV19 combines with J gene TRBJ2-1; D is perhaps TRBD2 (5 bases). With 3 bases removed from V and 10 bases from J, the gap between germline ends came to 19 bases. CDR1 is LNHDA, CDR2 SQIVND, per germline (reference sequence). This CDR3 is 15 amino acids long. CDR3 residues: CASSIGSSPSREQFF. DNA for the CDR3: TGTGCCAGTAGTATTGGGTCTAGCCCGTCGAGGGAGCAGTTCTTC.

This clone has just a few counts. This sequence joins TRBV9 and TRBJ1-5; D unresolved. The CDR3 runs 13 residues. V dropped 0 bases and J dropped 6 bases, with 7 bases sitting between them. Germline CDR1 reads SGDLS; CDR2 reads YYNGEE. CDR3 amino acids: CASSVGASQPQHF. CDR3 in DNA: TGTGCCAGCAGCGTAGGGGCCAGTCAGCCCCAGCATTTT. Full variable domain (missing parts from reference TRBV9 and TRBJ1-5): DSGVTQTPKHLITATGQRVTLRCSPRSGDLSVYWYQQSLDQGLQFLIQYYNGEERAKGNILERFSAQQFPDLHSELNLSSLELGDSALYFCASSVGASQPQHFGDGTRLSIL.

J is TRBJ2-7 and V is TRBV6-2 or TRBV6-3; 7 positions match TRBD1. In germline, CDR1 is MNHEY, CDR2 SVGEGT. The CDR3 extends over 16 amino acids. The junction had 11 bases not matched to a gene; V was cut back by 4 bases and J by 2 bases. The CDR3 sequence is CASSSTGFSLPYEQYF. The CDR3 DNA reads TGTGCCAGCAGTTCGACAGGGTTTAGTTTACCCTACGAGCAGTACTTC.

In its sample, this clone was seen once. The genes are TRBV19 and TRBJ1-2; tentatively, D is TRBD1 (6 bases). The germline V and J ends were trimmed by 6 bases and 5 bases, with 16 bases remaining between them. Germline loops: CDR1 LNHDA, CDR2 SQIVND (reference sequence). The CDR3 length is 14 residues. The CDR3 is CASRQASGTYGYTF. The CDR3 region has the DNA TGTGCCAGTAGACAAGCGTCAGGGACATATGGCTACACCTTC.